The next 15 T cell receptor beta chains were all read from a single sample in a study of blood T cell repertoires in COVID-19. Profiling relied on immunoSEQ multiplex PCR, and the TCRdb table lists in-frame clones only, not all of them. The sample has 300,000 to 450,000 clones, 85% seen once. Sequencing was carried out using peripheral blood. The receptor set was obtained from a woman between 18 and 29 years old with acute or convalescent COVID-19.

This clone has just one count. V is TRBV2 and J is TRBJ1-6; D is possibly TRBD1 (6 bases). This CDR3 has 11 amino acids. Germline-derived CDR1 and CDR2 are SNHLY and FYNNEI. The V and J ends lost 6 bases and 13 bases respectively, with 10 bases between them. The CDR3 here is CASRYGQPLHF. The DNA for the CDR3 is TGTGCCAGCAGGTACGGACAGCCCCTCCACTTT.

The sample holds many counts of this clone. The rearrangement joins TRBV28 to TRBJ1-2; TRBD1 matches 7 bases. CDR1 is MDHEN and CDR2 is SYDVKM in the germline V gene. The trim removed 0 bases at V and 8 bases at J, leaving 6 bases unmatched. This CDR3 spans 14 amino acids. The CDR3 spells CASSLWHRGRGYTF. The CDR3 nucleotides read TGTGCCAGCAGTTTATGGCACAGGGGTAGAGGCTACACCTTC.

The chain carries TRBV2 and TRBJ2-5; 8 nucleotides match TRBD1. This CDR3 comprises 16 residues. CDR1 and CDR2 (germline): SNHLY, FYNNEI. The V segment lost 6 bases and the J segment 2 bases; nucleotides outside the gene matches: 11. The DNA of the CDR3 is TGTGCCAGCAGGGGATGGACAGGGCATAGTCAAGAGACCCAGTACTTC. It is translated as CASRGWTGHSQETQYF.

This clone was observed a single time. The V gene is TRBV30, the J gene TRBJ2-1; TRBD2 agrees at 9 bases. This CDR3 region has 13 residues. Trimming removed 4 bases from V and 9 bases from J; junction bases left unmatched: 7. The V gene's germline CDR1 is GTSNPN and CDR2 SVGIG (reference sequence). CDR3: CAWKAGGPSEQFF. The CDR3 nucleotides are TGTGCCTGGAAGGCGGGGGGGCCGAGTGAGCAGTTCTTC.

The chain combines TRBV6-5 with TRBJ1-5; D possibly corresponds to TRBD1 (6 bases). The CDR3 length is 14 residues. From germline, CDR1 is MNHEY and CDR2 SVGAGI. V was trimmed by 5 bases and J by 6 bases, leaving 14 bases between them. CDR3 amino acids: CASSNREGGQPQHF. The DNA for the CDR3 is TGTGCCAGCAGTAACAGGGAGGGCGGTCAGCCCCAGCATTTT.

The CDR3 DNA follows: TGTGCCTGGAGTTCGACAGGAAGCTCCTATAATTCACCCCTCCACTTT. As protein: CAWSSTGSSYNSPLHF. This chain uses TRBV30 with TRBJ1-6, with D possibly being TRBD1 (6 bases). CDR3 length equals 16 residues. Trimming took 2 bases from V and 0 from J, leaving 11 bases between them. CDR1 GTSNPN and CDR2 SVGIG come from the germline V gene (reference sequence).

The CDR3 sequence: CASSPRQGFTEAFF. Written as DNA, the CDR3 is TGTGCCAGCAGCCCTAGACAGGGGTTCACTGAAGCTTTCTTT. The chain combines TRBV5-8 with TRBJ1-1, with TRBD1 matching 8 bases. Germline assignment: CDR1 SGHTS and CDR2 YDEGEE. This CDR3 region has 14 residues. The V segment lost 4 bases and the J segment 4 bases; nucleotides outside the gene matches: 6.

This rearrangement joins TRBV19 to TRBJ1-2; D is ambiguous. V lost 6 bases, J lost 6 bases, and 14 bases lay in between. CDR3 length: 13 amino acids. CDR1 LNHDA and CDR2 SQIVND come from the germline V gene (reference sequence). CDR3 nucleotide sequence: TGTGCCAGTAGCCTAATCAAGAACGATGGCTACACCTTC. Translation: CASSLIKNDGYTF.

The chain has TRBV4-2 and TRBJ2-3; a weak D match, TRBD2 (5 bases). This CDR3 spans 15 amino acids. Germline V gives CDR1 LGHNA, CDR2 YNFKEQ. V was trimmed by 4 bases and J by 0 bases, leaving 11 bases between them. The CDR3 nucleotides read TGTGCCAGCAGCCGGGAGCGGAGTAGCACAGATACGCAGTATTTT. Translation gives CASSRERSSTDTQYF.

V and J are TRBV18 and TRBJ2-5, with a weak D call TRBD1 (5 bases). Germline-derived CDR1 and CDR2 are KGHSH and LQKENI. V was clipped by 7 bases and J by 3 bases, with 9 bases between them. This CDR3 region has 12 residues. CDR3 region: CASWTPKETQYF. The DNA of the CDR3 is TGTGCCAGCTGGACACCAAAAGAGACCCAGTACTTC.

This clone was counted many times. The CDR3 sequence is CSVVKQNTEAFF. CDR3 nucleotide sequence: TGCAGCGTTGTGAAGCAGAACACTGAAGCTTTCTTT. This chain links TRBV29-1 with TRBJ1-1; D is undetermined. The CDR3 sequence is 12 residues long. V was clipped by 4 bases and J by 1 base, with 7 bases between them. Germline values: CDR1 SQVTM, CDR2 ANQGSEA.

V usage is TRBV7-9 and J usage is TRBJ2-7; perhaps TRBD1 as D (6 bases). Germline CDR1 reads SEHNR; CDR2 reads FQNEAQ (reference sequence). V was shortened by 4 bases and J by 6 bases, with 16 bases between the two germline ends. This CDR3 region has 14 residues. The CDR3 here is CASSYQGSSSEQYF. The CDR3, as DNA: TGTGCCAGCAGCTATCAGGGGTCTTCCAGCGAGCAGTACTTC.

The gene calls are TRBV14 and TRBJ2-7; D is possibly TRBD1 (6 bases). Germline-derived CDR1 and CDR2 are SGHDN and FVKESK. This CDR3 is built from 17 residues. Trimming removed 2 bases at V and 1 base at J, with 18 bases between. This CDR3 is CASSQPGHQGPSYEQYF. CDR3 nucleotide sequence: TGTGCCAGCAGCCAACCGGGACACCAAGGCCCTTCCTACGAGCAGTACTTC.

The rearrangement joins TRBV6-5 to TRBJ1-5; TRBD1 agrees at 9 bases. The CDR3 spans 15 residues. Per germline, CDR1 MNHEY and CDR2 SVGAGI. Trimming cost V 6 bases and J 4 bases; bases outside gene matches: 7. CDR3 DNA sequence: TGTGCCAGCAGCAGGCCGACAGGGGGTAATCAGCCCCAGCATTTT. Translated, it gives CASSRPTGGNQPQHF.

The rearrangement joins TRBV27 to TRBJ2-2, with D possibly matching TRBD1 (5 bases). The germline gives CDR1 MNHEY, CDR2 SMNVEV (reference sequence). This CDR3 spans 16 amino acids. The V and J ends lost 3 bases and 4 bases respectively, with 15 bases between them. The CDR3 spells CASSFPAGQGTGELFF. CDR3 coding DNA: TGTGCCAGCAGTTTCCCGGCAGGGCAGGGCACCGGGGAGCTGTTTTTT.